One and the same sample provided the 10 T cell receptor beta chains below, sequenced in a study of blood T cells in healthy people across ages. Using a J-beta primer mix together with a sample-barcoded 5' primer, a second PCR was run for about 6 to 12 cycles. TCRdb called the 5' RACE reads again in MiXCR, with one record for every CDR3 protein. The data hold about 1,400,000 distinct CDR3 sequences, with approximately 59% observed a single time. Material for sequencing was blood. All receptors come from a man younger than 35 in good health.

V is TRBV20-1 and J is TRBJ1-5; no clear D. The CDR3 totals 18 residues. Germline CDR1 and CDR2: DFQATT and SNEGSKA (reference sequence). The V gene lost 1 base and the J gene lost 0 bases, with 19 bases spanning the gap. CDR3: CSARGENTRLYSNQPQHF. The CDR3 DNA reads TGCAGTGCTAGAGGGGAAAATACTCGGCTGTATAGCAATCAGCCCCAGCATTTT.

This clonotype came up a few times. V and J are TRBV21-1 and TRBJ2-7; the table's D gene call, TRBD1, was not cross checked with the DNA. TRBV21-1 is marked as a pseudogene. The CDR3 spans 15 residues. This chain's CDR3 is CASSKGRTPSYEQYF. CDR3 nucleotides: TGTGCCAGCAGCAAAGGCCGGACACCTTCCTACGAGCAGTACTTC.

This clonotype was seen a handful of times. The CDR3 spells CASSFENFYNEQYF. In DNA form, the CDR3 reads TGTGCCAGCAGTTTTGAGAACTTCTACAATGAGCAGTACTTC. J is TRBJ2-7 and V is TRBV27; no clear D gene. Germline V lookup: CDR1 MNHEY, CDR2 SMNVEV (reference sequence). V was shortened by 3 bases and J by 7 bases, with 16 bases between the two germline ends. The length of the CDR3 is 14 residues.

This clonotype was counted only a few times. CDR3 coding DNA: TGCAGCGTTGAAGAGGCGGGTACAGATACGCAGTATTTT. Its translation is CSVEEAGTDTQYF. The V and J genes are TRBV29-1 and TRBJ2-3, with D maybe TRBD2 (5 bases). Looked up from germline, CDR1 is SQVTM and CDR2 is ANQGSEA. V was trimmed by 0 bases and J by 3 bases, leaving 7 bases between them. CDR3 length equals 13 residues.

The chain carries TRBV29-1 and TRBJ2-1; 7 nucleotides match TRBD1. Germline V CDR1 and CDR2: SQVTM, ANQGSEA. The CDR3 totals 14 residues. V lost 4 bases and J lost 4; bases outside the gene matches: 7. CDR3 sequence: CSVVRGHSYNEQFF. In nucleotides, the CDR3 is TGCAGCGTTGTAAGGGGGCACTCTTACAATGAGCAGTTCTTC.

This clonotype was seen more than once but under ten times. The chain recombines TRBV2 with TRBJ2-1; D might be TRBD2 (7 bases). The V end was cut by 7 bases, the J end by 4 bases, with 17 bases between. Germline-derived CDR1 and CDR2 are SNHLY and FYNNEI. CDR3 size: 15 residues. The CDR3 loop reads CASNQGGVSYNEQFF. In DNA form, the CDR3 reads TGTGCCAGCAACCAAGGGGGGGTTTCATACAATGAGCAGTTCTTC.

This rearrangement joins TRBV29-1 to TRBJ2-1; perhaps D is TRBD1 or TRBD2 (5 bases each). The V end lost 5 bases, the J end lost 3 bases, and 14 bases lay between the germline ends. The CDR3 is 14 amino acids. The V gene's germline CDR1 is SQVTM and CDR2 ANQGSEA. CDR3 amino acids: CSVTPGAGYNEQFF. CDR3 DNA: TGCAGCGTTACCCCCGGGGCTGGCTACAATGAGCAGTTCTTC.

The chain is built from TRBV29-1 and TRBJ1-2; D is perhaps TRBD1 (5 bases). Trimming took off 8 bases at V and 8 bases at J, with 15 bases between the two ends. The CDR3 runs 11 residues. Germline V gives CDR1 SQVTM, CDR2 ANQGSEA. CDR3 in DNA: TGCAGCTACCGGGACTGGGAGGGCTACACCTTC. Translated, it gives CSYRDWEGYTF. The full variable domain, its missing parts supplied by reference TRBV29-1 and TRBJ1-2, is SAVISQKPSRDICQRGTSLTIQCQVDSQVTMMFWYRQQPGQSLTLIATANQGSEATYESGFVIDKFPISRPNLTFSTLTVSNMSPEDSSIYLCSYRDWEGYTFGSGTRLTVV.

The chain couples TRBV7-6 to TRBJ2-3, with D perhaps matching TRBD2 (5 bases). Between the trimmed V and J ends, which lost 4 bases and 8 bases, there was a span of 19 bases. Germline assignment: CDR1 SGHVS and CDR2 FNYEAQ. The CDR3 extends over 15 amino acids. CDR3 sequence reads: CASSSQVGVSATQYF. The CDR3 DNA is TGTGCCAGCAGCTCCCAAGTCGGGGTTTCAGCTACGCAGTATTTT.

A single count supports this clonotype. The V gene is TRBV7-9, the J gene TRBJ2-7; no reliable D call. The V end lost 0 bases, the J end lost 5 bases, and 8 bases lay between the germline ends. The CDR3 runs 13 residues. CDR1 and CDR2 (germline): SEHNR, FQNEAQ (reference sequence). The chain's CDR3 is CASSLAYSNEQYF. CDR3 DNA sequence: TGTGCCAGCAGCTTAGCCTATTCCAACGAGCAGTACTTC.